This TCR beta chain was sequenced during a study of cytomegalovirus exposure and HLA in healthy donors. Study-wide context: There were 100 million to 130 million unique TCR beta sequences, drawn from approximately 180 million T cells, in an earlier analysis.

This clone was observed a handful of times. What it binds is unknown. PCR primers comprised 60 Vbeta and 13 Jbeta primers. Profiling relied on immunoSEQ multiplex PCR, and the TCRdb table lists in-frame clones only, not all of them. The table shows about 140,000 clones, with about four fifths occurring only once. The germline gives CDR1 LNHDA, CDR2 SQIVND (reference sequence). V lost 3 bases, J lost 3 bases, and 6 bases stayed unmatched. The CDR3 is 15 amino acids. Study results and limitations: Among TCR sequences, most were rare, though some public TCRs appeared in many donors.

This chain uses TRBV19 with TRBJ2-5, with 8 bases fitting TRBD1. Input material: PBMCs. The source of this sequence is a male donor in good health and CMV-seronegative. The CDR3 is CASSIGQGGKETQYF. The CDR3 DNA follows: TGTGCCAGTAGTATTGGACAGGGTGGGAAAGAGACCCAGTACTTC.